The next 5 T cell receptor beta chains were all read from a single sample in a study of cytomegalovirus exposure and HLA in healthy donors. PCR employed 60 Vbeta and 13 Jbeta primers. Sequencing used immunoSEQ multiplex PCR; TCRdb keeps in-frame clones, though not all of them. The data contain 150,000 to 200,000 clones, about 81% of them singletons. Sequenced sample: PBMCs. The source is a woman in her 30s in good health and CMV-seronegative.

The chain combines TRBV29-1 with TRBJ1-1; 7 bases are a match to TRBD1. The junction had 7 bases not matched to a gene; V was cut back by 4 bases and J by 2 bases. The CDR3 loop spans 14 amino acids. The germline gives CDR1 SQVTM, CDR2 ANQGSEA. The CDR3 coding sequence is TGCAGCGTTGCTGGGACAGTCTCTAACACTGAAGCTTTCTTT. Amino acid sequence: CSVAGTVSNTEAFF.

This chain uses TRBV4-1 with TRBJ2-1; no clear D gene. The CDR3 is 15 residues long. In germline, CDR1 is MGHRA, CDR2 YSYEKL. V shed 3 bases and J shed 0 bases, with 9 bases lying between them. The CDR3 coding sequence is TGCGCCAGCAGCCAGGGCGTGAGCTCCTACAATGAGCAGTTCTTC. This sequence encodes CASSQGVSSYNEQFF.

About this clone itself: A junction end diverges from the germline sequence, so it may reflect a read error. V gene TRBV7-7 combines with J gene TRBJ2-1; TRBD1 matches at 9 bases. The CDR3 runs to 14 residues. Germline V CDR1 and CDR2: SSHAT, FNYEAQ (reference sequence). Here the CDR3 DNA reads TGTGCTAGCAGCTCGGGACAGGGAGGTCCTGAGCAGTTCTTC. Residues: CASSSGQGGPEQFF.

The gene calls are TRBV2 and TRBJ2-1, with 7 bases aligning to TRBD2. The CDR3 runs 14 residues. Germline V gene data show CDR1 as SNHLY and CDR2 as FYNNEI. The junction had 13 bases not matched to a gene; V was cut back by 8 bases and J by 9 bases. CDR3 nucleotides: TGTGCCAGCTTTGGGAGGGCTCCCCCGAGTGAGCAGTTCTTC. Its translation: CASFGRAPPSEQFF.

The chain has TRBV7-9 and TRBJ1-1, with D tentatively TRBD1 (5 bases). The CDR3 totals 13 residues. Per germline, CDR1 SEHNR and CDR2 FQNEAQ (reference sequence). V lost 2 bases and J lost 3, with 7 bases in between. In DNA form, the CDR3 reads TGTGCCAGCAGCTTATCCAGGGACACTGAAGCTTTCTTT. Amino acid sequence: CASSLSRDTEAFF.